The 5 T cell receptor beta chains below come from one sample, sequenced in a study of cytomegalovirus exposure and HLA in healthy donors. PCR involved 60 Vbeta and 13 Jbeta primers. Produced via immunoSEQ multiplex PCR; TCRdb's table is partial and in-frame only. The sample lists about 150,000 clones, 65% to 70% occurring once. Input material: PBMCs. The receptors shown here come from a man under 40 in good health and CMV-seropositive.

In this sample, this clone turned up once. The chain couples TRBV11-2 to TRBJ2-7; TRBD1 aligns across 7 bases. Unmatched junction bases numbered 1, after V lost 1 base and J lost 1 base. Germline loops: CDR1 SGHAT, CDR2 FQNNGV. The CDR3 covers 14 residues. The CDR3 region is CASSLGDSSYEQYF. As DNA, the CDR3 is TGTGCCAGCAGCTTAGGGGACAGTTCCTACGAGCAGTACTTC.

V and J are TRBV27 and TRBJ2-7; 9 bases agree with TRBD1. V dropped 4 bases and J dropped 2; count of bases not matched to a gene: 6. The CDR3 length is 15 residues. The germline CDR1 and CDR2 sequences are MNHEY and SMNVEV (reference sequence). The CDR3 is CASSSAGQGTYEQYF. In DNA, the CDR3 is TGTGCCAGCAGTTCGGCGGGACAGGGTACCTACGAGCAGTACTTC.

The chain has TRBV7-8 and TRBJ2-5; 8 bases line up with TRBD1. Germline CDR1 SGHVS, CDR2 FQNEAQ. There are 13 residues in the CDR3. Trimming took 7 bases from V and 2 from J; bases not matched to a gene: 3. CDR3 sequence reads: CASTWDRQETQYF. DNA of the CDR3: TGTGCCAGCACCTGGGACAGGCAAGAGACCCAGTACTTC.

The chain uses TRBV15 and TRBJ1-2; possibly TRBD1 for D (5 bases). CDR1 is LNHNV, CDR2 YYDKDF, per germline (reference sequence). V was trimmed by 0 bases and J by 8 bases, leaving 10 bases between them. CDR3 length: 13 amino acids. The CDR3 sequence is CATSRERRGGYTF. The CDR3 bases are TGTGCCACCAGCAGAGAACGGAGGGGCGGCTACACCTTC.

The chain joins TRBV14 to TRBJ1-2; the D gene is possibly TRBD1 (5 bases). The CDR3 loop spans 14 amino acids. Germline CDR1 is SGHDN and CDR2 is FVKESK. V gave up 2 bases and J gave up 4 bases, with 11 bases separating them. Here the CDR3 DNA reads TGTGCCAGCAGCCAAACCAGGGAGGTCTATGGCTACACCTTC. Translating gives CASSQTREVYGYTF.